Following are 10 T cell receptor beta chains from one sample sequenced in a study of blood T cell repertoires in COVID-19. Some clones are missing from TCRdb's copy, which holds only in-frame ones; the method was immunoSEQ multiplex PCR. The sample gives about 46,000 clones, 70% to 90% of which show up once; roughly 34% is in the top ten. Material for sequencing was peripheral blood. These receptors all come from a woman aged 80 or over with COVID-19, enrolled during active disease.

The chain couples TRBV11-1 to TRBJ2-7; TRBD1 agrees at 11 bases. CDR3 length equals 15 residues. The germline V gene encodes CDR1 SGHAT and CDR2 FQDESV (reference sequence). After removal of 3 bases from V and 7 bases from J, the junction contained 8 bases not matched to a gene. The CDR3 bases are TGTGCCAGCAGCTTCCCCGCCGGGACAGGGGGTGAGCAGTACTTC. Translating it yields CASSFPAGTGGEQYF.

This clone was detected only once. The genes are TRBV5-8 and TRBJ1-2; D is possibly TRBD1 (6 bases). The CDR3 length is 13 residues. Trimming removed 5 bases from V and 6 bases from J, with 14 bases in between. CDR1 and CDR2 from the germline V gene are SGHTS and YDEGEE. This CDR3 reads CASSFGGRNGYTF. The CDR3 DNA reads TGTGCCAGCAGTTTCGGGGGGCGCAATGGCTACACCTTC.

This clone was seen once. This sequence joins TRBV4-1 and TRBJ1-2; D gene unclear. V was pared by 1 base and J by 7 bases, with 16 bases between. The CDR3 loop spans 15 amino acids. CDR1 and CDR2 (germline): MGHRA, YSYEKL. CDR3 loop: CASSQVGSRVRGYTF. CDR3 DNA: TGCGCCAGCAGCCAAGTTGGGTCACGGGTTCGTGGCTACACCTTC.

This sequence joins TRBV27 and TRBJ2-1; tentatively, D is TRBD2 (6 bases). Germline V lookup: CDR1 MNHEY, CDR2 SMNVEV (reference sequence). The CDR3 is 14 amino acids. Trimming removed 7 bases at V and 4 bases at J, with 14 bases between. This CDR3 reads CASKRSGPYNEQFF. Written as DNA, the CDR3 is TGTGCCAGCAAGCGTAGCGGACCATACAATGAGCAGTTCTTC.

The gene calls are TRBV10-3 and TRBJ2-7; TRBD2 might be the D (7 bases). CDR3 length equals 15 residues. Trimming pared 8 bases from V and 0 bases from J, leaving 17 bases between. Per germline, CDR1 ENHRY and CDR2 SYGVKD. The CDR3 bases are TGTGCCATCCTTGGGGGGCCTAGCGGCTCCTACGAGCAGTACTTC. It yields the protein CAILGGPSGSYEQYF.

A few counts support this clone. The CDR3 loop reads CSASDSRTERNTIYF. The CDR3 coding sequence is TGCAGTGCTAGTGATAGTCGGACAGAGAGAAACACCATATATTTT. The chain joins TRBV20-1 to TRBJ1-3, with a possible D match to TRBD1 (6 bases). The CDR3 contains 15 residues. Per the germline V gene, CDR1 is DFQATT and CDR2 is SNEGSKA (reference sequence). The V gene lost 3 bases and the J gene lost 5 bases, with 17 bases spanning the gap.

This chain links TRBV5-1 with TRBJ1-2, with 7 positions matching TRBD1. The CDR3 runs to 16 residues. The V gene's germline CDR1 is SGHRS and CDR2 YFSETQ. The J segment lost 2 bases and the V segment lost 3 bases, leaving 10 bases of the junction unmatched. The CDR3 spells CASSWSLTGVNYGYTF. CDR3 sequence (DNA): TGCGCCAGCAGCTGGAGCCTTACAGGGGTGAACTATGGCTACACCTTC.

The chain carries TRBV11-2 and TRBJ2-3, with a possible D match to TRBD1 (5 bases). Germline assignment: CDR1 SGHAT and CDR2 FQNNGV. The length of the CDR3 is 14 residues. The V gene lost 3 bases and the J gene lost 4 bases, with 11 bases spanning the gap. CDR3 DNA: TGTGCCAGCAGCTTCTTAGTCAGGGCAGATACGCAGTATTTT. It specifies CASSFLVRADTQYF.

This clone has a single count. The V gene is TRBV5-1, the J gene TRBJ2-3; the D gene is possibly TRBD2 (6 bases). Per germline, CDR1 SGHRS and CDR2 YFSETQ. This CDR3 region has 16 residues. The ends were cut back, 4 bases at V and 5 bases at J, with 20 bases in the middle. The chain's CDR3 is CASSRLAGRGVDTQYF. CDR3 in DNA: TGCGCCAGCAGCCGCTTGGCGGGACGAGGGGTAGATACGCAGTATTTT. Looking up the rest from reference TRBV5-1 and TRBJ2-3 gives the full variable domain: KAGVTQTPRYLIKTRGQQVTLSCSPISGHRSVSWYQQTPGQGLQFLFEYFSETQRNKGNFPGRFSGRQFSNSRSEMNVSTLELGDSALYLCASSRLAGRGVDTQYFGPGTRLTVL.

This chain uses TRBV19 with TRBJ1-4, with D possibly TRBD1 on 5 matching bases. Germline CDR1 LNHDA, CDR2 SQIVND (reference sequence). The CDR3 is 12 amino acids. For the CDR3, the DNA is TGTGCTACCCGGGGGACTGGTGAAAAACTGTTTTTT. Its protein is CATRGTGEKLFF.